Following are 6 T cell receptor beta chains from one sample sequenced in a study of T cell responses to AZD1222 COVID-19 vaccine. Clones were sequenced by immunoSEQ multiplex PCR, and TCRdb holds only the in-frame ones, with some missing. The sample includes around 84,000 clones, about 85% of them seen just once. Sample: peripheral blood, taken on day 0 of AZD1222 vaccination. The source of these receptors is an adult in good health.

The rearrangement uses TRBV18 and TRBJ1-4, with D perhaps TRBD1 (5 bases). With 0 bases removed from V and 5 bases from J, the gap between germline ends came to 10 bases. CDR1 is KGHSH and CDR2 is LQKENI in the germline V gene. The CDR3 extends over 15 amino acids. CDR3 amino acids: CASSPPTDRNEKLFF. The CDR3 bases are TGTGCCAGCTCACCACCTACTGACAGAAATGAAAAACTGTTTTTT.

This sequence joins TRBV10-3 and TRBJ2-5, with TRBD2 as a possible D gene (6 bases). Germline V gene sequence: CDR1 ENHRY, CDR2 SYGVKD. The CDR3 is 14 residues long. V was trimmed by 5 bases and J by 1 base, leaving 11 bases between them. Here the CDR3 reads CAISSEGSQETQYF. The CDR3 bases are TGTGCCATCAGTTCGGAGGGCTCCCAAGAGACCCAGTACTTC.

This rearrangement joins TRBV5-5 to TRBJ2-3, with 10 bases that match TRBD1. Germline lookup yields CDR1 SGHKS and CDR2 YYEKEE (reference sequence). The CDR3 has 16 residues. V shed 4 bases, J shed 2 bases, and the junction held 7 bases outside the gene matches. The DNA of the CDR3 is TGTGCCAGCAGCCCGCCGACAGGGGGCACCACAGATACGCAGTATTTT. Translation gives CASSPPTGGTTDTQYF.

The CDR3 loop is CASSLGAASGLYNEQFF. CDR3 in DNA: TGTGCCAGCAGCTTAGGCGCAGCTAGCGGTTTGTACAATGAGCAGTTCTTC. The V call is TRBV7-6, the J call TRBJ2-1; 7 bases line up with TRBD2. V was pared by 1 base and J by 4 bases, with 10 bases of the junction left unmatched. Germline CDR1 SGHVS, CDR2 FNYEAQ. The CDR3 totals 17 residues. Full variable domain (remainder filled in from reference TRBV7-6 and TRBJ2-1): GAGVSQSPRYKVTKRGQDVALRCDPISGHVSLYWYRQALGQGPEFLTYFNYEAQQDKSGLPNDRFSAERPEGSISTLTIQRTEQRDSAMYRCASSLGAASGLYNEQFFGPGTRLTVL.

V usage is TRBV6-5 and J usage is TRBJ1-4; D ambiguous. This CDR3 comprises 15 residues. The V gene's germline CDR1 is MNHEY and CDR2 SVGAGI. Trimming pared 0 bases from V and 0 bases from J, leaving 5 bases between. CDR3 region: CASSYSGTTNEKLFF. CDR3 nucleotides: TGTGCCAGCAGTTACTCCGGCACAACTAATGAAAAACTGTTTTTT.

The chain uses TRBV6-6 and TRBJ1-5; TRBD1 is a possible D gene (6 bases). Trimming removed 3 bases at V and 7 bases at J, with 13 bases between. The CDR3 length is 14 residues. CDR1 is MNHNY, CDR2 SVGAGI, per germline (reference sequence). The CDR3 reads CASSYWGQSQPQHF. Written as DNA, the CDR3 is TGTGCCAGCAGTTATTGGGGACAAAGCCAGCCCCAGCATTTT.